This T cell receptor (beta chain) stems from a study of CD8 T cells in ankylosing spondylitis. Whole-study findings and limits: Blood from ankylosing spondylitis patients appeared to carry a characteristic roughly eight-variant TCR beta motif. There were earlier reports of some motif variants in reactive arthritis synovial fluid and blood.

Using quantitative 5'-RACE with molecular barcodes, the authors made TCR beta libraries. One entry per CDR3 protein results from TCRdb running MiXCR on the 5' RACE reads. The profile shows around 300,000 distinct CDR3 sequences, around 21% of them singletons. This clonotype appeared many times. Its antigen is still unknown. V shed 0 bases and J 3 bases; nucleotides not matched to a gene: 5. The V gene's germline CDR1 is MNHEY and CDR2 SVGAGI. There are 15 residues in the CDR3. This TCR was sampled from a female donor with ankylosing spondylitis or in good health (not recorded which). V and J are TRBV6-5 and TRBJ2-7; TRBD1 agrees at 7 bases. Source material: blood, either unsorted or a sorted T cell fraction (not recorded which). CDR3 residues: CASSYSKGAYYEQYF. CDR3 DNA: TGTGCCAGCAGTTACTCGAAGGGGGCTTACTACGAGCAGTACTTC.